What follows are 29 T cell receptor beta chains derived from one specimen sequenced in a study of T cell changes during pregnancy in multiple sclerosis. Libraries were prepared by immunoSEQ multiplex PCR; TCRdb keeps only in-frame clonotypes and omits some of them. This table holds some 80,000 clones, just over 90% found once. Sequenced here: peripheral blood, sampled in the first trimester of pregnancy. The receptors come from a female donor with multiple sclerosis, enrolled in a pregnancy study.

The rearrangement uses TRBV18 and TRBJ1-5; D not resolved. Trimming pared 3 bases from V and 3 bases from J, leaving 9 bases between. The CDR3 covers 14 residues. CDR1 KGHSH and CDR2 LQKENI come from the germline V gene. CDR3 residues: CASSPDGDNQPQHF. The CDR3 coding sequence is TGTGCCAGCTCACCCGACGGAGACAATCAGCCCCAGCATTTT.

The V and J genes are TRBV27 and TRBJ2-4; 10 bases align to TRBD1. The length of the CDR3 is 16 residues. Germline CDR1 and CDR2: MNHEY and SMNVEV (reference sequence). The trim removed 5 bases at V and 7 bases at J, leaving 11 bases unmatched. CDR3 nucleotides: TGTGCCAGCAGTAAACGGACAGGGGGGATCGCGAACATTCAGTACTTC. Protein product: CASSKRTGGIANIQYF.

The chain couples TRBV15 to TRBJ1-4; D gene ambiguous. Looked up from germline, CDR1 is LNHNV and CDR2 is YYDKDF (reference sequence). The CDR3 extends over 14 amino acids. Trimming took 6 bases from V and 5 from J, leaving 13 bases between them. The CDR3 loop is CATSFPEKNEKLFF. The CDR3 DNA follows: TGTGCCACCAGTTTTCCAGAAAAGAATGAAAAACTGTTTTTT.

The chain uses TRBV5-6 and TRBJ1-2; no clear D. Germline CDR1 and CDR2: SGHDT and YYEEEE. V gave up 1 base and J gave up 4 bases, with 14 bases separating them. This CDR3 is 15 amino acids long. The CDR3 spells CASSLSGRGFYGYTF. For the CDR3, the DNA is TGTGCCAGCAGCTTGAGTGGGAGAGGCTTCTATGGCTACACCTTC.

V gene TRBV6-1 combines with J gene TRBJ2-7; D may be TRBD1 (5 bases). Germline CDR1 is MNHNS and CDR2 is SASEGT. V was clipped by 5 bases and J by 3 bases, with 11 bases between them. The length of the CDR3 is 13 residues. The CDR3 is CASSKTEIYEQYF. The CDR3 coding sequence is TGTGCCAGCAGTAAGACAGAAATCTACGAGCAGTACTTC.

The J gene is TRBJ2-1, the V gene TRBV27; D is possibly TRBD2 (5 bases). The length of the CDR3 is 16 residues. Deletions cut 5 bases from V and 1 base from J, with 15 bases between. Germline V gene lookup returns CDR1 MNHEY and CDR2 SMNVEV (reference sequence). For the CDR3, the DNA is TGTGCCAGCAGTCCACGGGGAGCTCGGTCCTACAATGAGCAGTTCTTC. Amino acid sequence: CASSPRGARSYNEQFF.

CDR3 nucleotide sequence: TGTGCCAGCAGCTCCGCCTTCCATCACCCCTCGGGACAGGGGACGGACGAGCAGTACTTC. It yields the protein CASSSAFHHPSGQGTDEQYF. V usage is TRBV11-3 and J usage is TRBJ2-7; 10 nucleotides match TRBD1. The V and J ends lost 4 bases and 5 bases, in that order; junction bases with no gene match: 23. Germline V lookup: CDR1 SGHNT, CDR2 YENEEA. The CDR3 extends over 20 amino acids.

The rearrangement joins TRBV2 to TRBJ2-1; the D gene is possibly TRBD1 (8 bases). CDR1 and CDR2 (germline): SNHLY, FYNNEI. V lost 5 bases to trimming and J lost 1 base, with 15 bases between them. This CDR3 contains 16 residues. Here the CDR3 DNA reads TGTGCCAGCAGTCAGGGGGCGGGGGTGTCCTACAATGAGCAGTTCTTC. It specifies CASSQGAGVSYNEQFF.

The chain carries TRBV6-5 and TRBJ1-6; D is uncertain. CDR3 length: 14 residues. Per germline, CDR1 MNHEY and CDR2 SVGAGI. Trimming pared 0 bases from V and 5 bases from J, leaving 5 bases between. The CDR3 protein is CASSYSADNSPLHF. The CDR3 DNA sequence: TGTGCCAGCAGTTACTCGGCAGATAATTCACCCCTCCACTTT.

This sequence joins TRBV11-3 and TRBJ2-6; 12 positions agree with TRBD1. The CDR3 consists of 19 residues. The trim removed 4 bases at V and 0 bases at J, leaving 7 bases unmatched. CDR1 is SGHNT and CDR2 is YENEEA in the germline V gene. DNA of the CDR3: TGTGCCAGCAGCTCCTCCGGGACAGGGGGCCTCTCTGGGGCCAACGTCCTGACTTTC. Its protein is CASSSSGTGGLSGANVLTF.

V usage is TRBV2 and J usage is TRBJ2-3, with 7 bases identical to TRBD1. The CDR3 consists of 17 residues. The trim removed 0 bases at V and 3 bases at J, leaving 9 bases unmatched. Germline CDR1 reads SNHLY; CDR2 reads FYNNEI. CDR3 region: CASSEAVGDRVTDTQYF. The CDR3 DNA reads as TGTGCCAGCAGTGAAGCGGTCGGTGACAGGGTAACAGATACGCAGTATTTT.

The J gene is TRBJ2-7, the V gene TRBV21-1; the DNA was not compared with TRBD2, the D call given in the table. TRBV21-1 is an annotated pseudogene. The CDR3 spans 16 residues. DNA for the CDR3: TGTGCCAGCAGCTTAGGAGGGACTAGCAATTCCTACGAGCAGTACTTC. The encoded protein is CASSLGGTSNSYEQYF.

The chain combines TRBV2 with TRBJ1-1; D perhaps matches TRBD1 (5 bases). CDR1 SNHLY and CDR2 FYNNEI come from the germline V gene. CDR3 size: 15 residues. Trimming shortened V by 7 bases and J by 1 base, and 16 bases separated the two germline ends. DNA of the CDR3: TGTGCCAGCATGCTTTCGGGCAGGGAGAACACTGAAGCTTTCTTT. As protein: CASMLSGRENTEAFF.

The rearrangement links TRBV5-8 to TRBJ1-5, with D possibly matching TRBD1 (5 bases). This CDR3 comprises 15 residues. Trimming took 0 bases from V and 2 from J, leaving 9 bases between them. Germline loops: CDR1 SGHTS, CDR2 YDEGEE. The CDR3 DNA follows: TGTGCCAGCAGCTTGGCAGGGAAGGGCAATCAGCCCCAGCATTTT. This sequence encodes CASSLAGKGNQPQHF.

The chain carries TRBV6-5 and TRBJ1-1, with 7 bases that match TRBD1. CDR1 MNHEY and CDR2 SVGAGI come from the germline V gene. This CDR3 is built from 13 residues. The J segment lost 0 bases and the V segment lost 11 bases, leaving 6 bases of the junction unmatched. The DNA for the CDR3 is TGTGCCGTTCGGGACAGCCTGAACACTGAAGCTTTCTTT. It encodes CAVRDSLNTEAFF.

In this sample, this clone turned up a few times. The V call is TRBV2, the J call TRBJ1-6; D possibly corresponds to TRBD1 (6 bases). CDR1 is SNHLY, CDR2 FYNNEI, per germline. V was trimmed by 3 bases and J by 10 bases, leaving 10 bases between them. The CDR3 spans 13 residues. The chain's CDR3 is CASSDEGDSPLHF. The CDR3 coding sequence is TGTGCCAGCAGTGACGAGGGGGACTCACCCCTCCACTTT.

The chain employs TRBV19 and TRBJ2-3, with 12 nucleotides matching TRBD1. CDR3 length: 15 amino acids. CDR1 and CDR2 from the germline V gene are LNHDA and SQIVND (reference sequence). J gave up 1 base and V 5 bases, and 1 base lay outside the gene matches. The CDR3 region is CASSGTGGGTDTQYF. CDR3 DNA: TGTGCCAGTAGTGGGACAGGGGGCGGCACAGATACGCAGTATTTT.

This clone was detected once. The chain combines TRBV25-1 with TRBJ1-1, with D perhaps matching TRBD1 (5 bases). Germline CDR1 and CDR2: MGHDK and SYGVNS. The germline V and J ends were trimmed by 4 bases and 1 base, with 7 bases remaining between them. This CDR3 is 13 amino acids long. In nucleotides, the CDR3 is TGTGCCAGCAGTGCCCAGGGGAACACTGAAGCTTTCTTT. Its protein product is CASSAQGNTEAFF.

The chain has TRBV5-6 and TRBJ2-7, with 8 bases matching TRBD1. The length of the CDR3 is 15 residues. The germline V gene encodes CDR1 SGHDT and CDR2 YYEEEE. V shed 0 bases, J shed 2 bases, and the junction held 4 bases outside the gene matches. CDR3 amino acids: CASSLEWGQAYEQYF. The CDR3 coding sequence is TGTGCCAGCAGCTTGGAATGGGGACAGGCCTACGAGCAGTACTTC.

V gene TRBV27 combines with J gene TRBJ1-6; unclear D gene. Trimming took off 4 bases at V and 9 bases at J, with 13 bases between the two ends. CDR3 length: 14 residues. CDR1 and CDR2 (germline): MNHEY, SMNVEV (reference sequence). CDR3 sequence reads: CASSSPGWASPLHF. CDR3 nucleotide sequence: TGTGCCAGCAGTTCTCCGGGGTGGGCTTCACCCCTCCACTTT.

This chain connects TRBV5-1 to TRBJ2-2; maybe TRBD1 (5 bases). CDR1 SGHRS and CDR2 YFSETQ come from the germline V gene. Between the trimmed V and J ends, which lost 0 bases and 2 bases, there was a span of 8 bases. There are 15 residues in the CDR3. DNA for the CDR3: TGCGCCAGCAGCTTGGGCAGGGCTAACACCGGGGAGCTGTTTTTT. Amino acids: CASSLGRANTGELFF.

This clone has just one count. V usage is TRBV7-2 and J usage is TRBJ1-5; no definite D call. Trimming removed 3 bases at V and 1 base at J, with 16 bases between. From germline, CDR1 is SGHTA and CDR2 FQGNSA. The CDR3 extends over 17 amino acids. The CDR3 region is CASSFFSSPGSNQPQHF. DNA for the CDR3: TGTGCCAGCAGCTTCTTTTCATCCCCCGGGAGCAATCAGCCCCAGCATTTT. Variable domain in full (rest from reference TRBV7-2 and TRBJ1-5): GAGVSQSPSNKVTEKGKDVELRCDPISGHTALYWYRQSLGQGLEFLIYFQGNSAPDKSGLPSDRFSAERTGGSVSTLTIQRTQQEDSAVYLCASSFFSSPGSNQPQHFGDGTRLSIL.

Only one count was recorded for this clone. The chain is built from TRBV11-2 and TRBJ2-7; D not resolved. The CDR3 contains 15 residues. From germline, CDR1 is SGHAT and CDR2 FQNNGV. V was trimmed by 0 bases and J by 2 bases, leaving 11 bases between them. The CDR3 protein is CASSLDDLLTYEQYF. CDR3 nucleotide sequence: TGTGCCAGCAGCTTAGACGATCTACTGACCTACGAGCAGTACTTC.

This chain connects TRBV18 to TRBJ2-5; 15 nucleotides agree with TRBD2. This CDR3 is 19 amino acids long. Germline values: CDR1 KGHSH, CDR2 LQKENI. Trimming removed 2 bases from V and 0 bases from J; junction bases left unmatched: 7. The DNA for the CDR3 is TGTGCCAGCTCACCAATTGGACTAGCGGGAGGGTTCTACCAAGAGACCCAGTACTTC. This translates into CASSPIGLAGGFYQETQYF.

This clone was detected only a few times. The chain carries TRBV6-5 and TRBJ1-6; weak D call: TRBD1 (5 bases). V dropped 2 bases and J dropped 7 bases, with 6 bases sitting between them. The germline CDR1 and CDR2 sequences are MNHEY and SVGAGI. The CDR3 runs 13 residues. The chain's CDR3 is CASSYPGNSPLHF. DNA for the CDR3: TGTGCCAGCAGTTACCCAGGGAATTCACCCCTCCACTTT.

A single count supports this clone. This chain connects TRBV27 to TRBJ1-1, with D unclear. The V gene lost 3 bases and the J gene lost 11 bases, with 16 bases spanning the gap. The germline V gene has CDR1 MNHEY and CDR2 SMNVEV (reference sequence). CDR3 size: 13 residues. The CDR3: CASSFSARGWAFF. The CDR3 DNA reads as TGTGCCAGCAGTTTTTCAGCCCGAGGTTGGGCTTTCTTT.

The chain carries TRBV7-5 and TRBJ2-2; the table calls TRBD1, which could not be checked here. TRBV7-5 is classified as a pseudogene. The CDR3 consists of 19 residues. The CDR3 is CARSLRGRRGGNYTGELFF. The DNA for the CDR3 is TGTGCCAGAAGCTTAAGAGGGAGACGAGGGGGTAACTACACCGGGGAGCTGTTTTTT.

The rearrangement uses TRBV7-3 and TRBJ2-2; a weak D match, TRBD1 (6 bases). Germline-derived CDR1 and CDR2 are SGHTA and FQGTGA. The CDR3 extends over 16 amino acids. The V and J ends lost 1 base and 2 bases respectively, with 11 bases between them. CDR3 nucleotide sequence: TGTGCCAGCAGCTTAATAGGACAGCCTAACACCGGGGAGCTGTTTTTT. Translation gives CASSLIGQPNTGELFF.

The chain combines TRBV11-2 with TRBJ2-5, with D possibly matching TRBD1 (6 bases). The V end lost 1 base, the J end lost 3 bases, and 24 bases lay between the germline ends. Germline CDR1 and CDR2: SGHAT and FQNNGV. CDR3 length: 19 residues. CDR3 region: CASSLGLQGGLTLKETQYF. CDR3 in DNA: TGTGCCAGCAGCTTAGGATTACAGGGTGGATTAACCTTAAAAGAGACCCAGTACTTC.